The T cell receptor beta chain under discussion was sequenced for a study of control samples from healthy donors and cancer patients. CDR3 length: 15 residues. This table comes from immunoSEQ multiplex PCR, and its TCRdb copy is limited to in-frame clones, with some not included. Of 45,000 to 55,000 clones in the sample, 93% were seen once. The V call is TRBV12-2, the J call TRBJ2-7; the table's D call TRBD2 went unverified against the DNA. TRBV12-2 is annotated as a pseudogene. The receptor was derived from a woman between 50 and 59 years old with head and neck cancer. The specimen was PBMCs. CDR3 nucleotides: TGTGCAAGTCCCTCTCCCTGGGAGGAGGTCTACGAGCAGTACTTC. It codes for CASPSPWEEVYEQYF.